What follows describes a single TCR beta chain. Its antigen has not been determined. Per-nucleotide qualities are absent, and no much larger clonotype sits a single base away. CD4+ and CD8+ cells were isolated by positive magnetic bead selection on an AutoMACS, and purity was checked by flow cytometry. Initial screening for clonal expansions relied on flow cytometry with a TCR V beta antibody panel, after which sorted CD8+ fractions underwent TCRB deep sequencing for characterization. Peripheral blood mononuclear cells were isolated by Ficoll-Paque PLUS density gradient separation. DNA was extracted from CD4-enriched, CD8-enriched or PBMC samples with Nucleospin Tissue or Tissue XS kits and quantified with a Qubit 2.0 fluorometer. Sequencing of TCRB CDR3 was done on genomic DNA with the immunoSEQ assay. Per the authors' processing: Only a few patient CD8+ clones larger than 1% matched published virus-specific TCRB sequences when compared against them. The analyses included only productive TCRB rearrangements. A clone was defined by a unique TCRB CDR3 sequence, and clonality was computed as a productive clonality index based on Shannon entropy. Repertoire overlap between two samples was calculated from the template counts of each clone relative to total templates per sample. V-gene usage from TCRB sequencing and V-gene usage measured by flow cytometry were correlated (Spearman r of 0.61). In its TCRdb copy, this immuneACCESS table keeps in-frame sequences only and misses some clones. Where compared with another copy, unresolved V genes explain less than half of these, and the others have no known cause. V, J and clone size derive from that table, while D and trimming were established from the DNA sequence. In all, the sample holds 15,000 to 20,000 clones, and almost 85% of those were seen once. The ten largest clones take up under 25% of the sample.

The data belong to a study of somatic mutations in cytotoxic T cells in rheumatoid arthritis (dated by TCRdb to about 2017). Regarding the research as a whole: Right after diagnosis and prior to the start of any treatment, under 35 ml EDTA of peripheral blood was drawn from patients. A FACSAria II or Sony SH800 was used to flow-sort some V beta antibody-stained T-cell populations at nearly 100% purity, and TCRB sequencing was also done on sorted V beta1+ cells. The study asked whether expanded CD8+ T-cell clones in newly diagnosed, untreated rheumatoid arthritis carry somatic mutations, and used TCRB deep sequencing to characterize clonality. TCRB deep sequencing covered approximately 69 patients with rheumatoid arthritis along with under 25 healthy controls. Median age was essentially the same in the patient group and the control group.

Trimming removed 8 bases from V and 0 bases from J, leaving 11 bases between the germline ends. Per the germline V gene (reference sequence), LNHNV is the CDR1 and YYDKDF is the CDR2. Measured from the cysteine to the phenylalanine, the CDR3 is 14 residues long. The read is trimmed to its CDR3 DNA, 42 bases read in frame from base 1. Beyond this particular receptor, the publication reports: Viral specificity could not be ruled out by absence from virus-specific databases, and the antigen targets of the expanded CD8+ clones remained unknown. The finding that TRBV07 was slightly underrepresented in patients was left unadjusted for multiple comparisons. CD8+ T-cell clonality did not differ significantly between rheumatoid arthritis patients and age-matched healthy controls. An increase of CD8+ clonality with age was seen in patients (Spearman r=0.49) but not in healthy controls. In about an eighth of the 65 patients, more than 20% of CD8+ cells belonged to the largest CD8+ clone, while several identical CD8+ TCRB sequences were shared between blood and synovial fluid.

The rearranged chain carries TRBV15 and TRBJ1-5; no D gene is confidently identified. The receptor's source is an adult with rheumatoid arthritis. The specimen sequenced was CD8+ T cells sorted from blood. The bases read TGTGCCACCCGGTGGGCAGATAGCAATCAGCCCCAGCATTTT. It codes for CATRWADSNQPQHF.